Listed below are T cell receptor beta chains from one sample, sequenced in a study of blood T cell repertoires in COVID-19. Measured with immunoSEQ multiplex PCR; TCRdb has only the in-frame clones, and not every one. The table has about 71,000 clones, 82% seen once. What was sequenced was peripheral blood. The receptors were sampled from a woman of 80 years or more with acute or convalescent COVID-19. Each CDR3 is given with its conserved first and last residue. D genes are given only for firm matches. Clone sizes are given selectively: once, few, many, or a class where the clone is expanded.

D,size,V,J,CDR3,DNA
TRBD1,.,TRBV6-2/TRBV6-3,TRBJ1-5,CASSYRTGSQPQHF,TGTGCCAGCAGTTACAGGACAGGAAGTCAGCCCCAGCATTTT
TRBD1,.,TRBV2,TRBJ1-4,CASNYRGQNEKLFF,TGTGCCAGCAATTACAGGGGGCAAAATGAAAAACTGTTTTTT
TRBD1,.,TRBV10-3,TRBJ1-1,CAIRRGQGLGTEAFF,TGTGCCATCAGGAGGGGACAGGGGCTAGGCACTGAAGCTTTCTTT
.,.,TRBV5-4,TRBJ1-2,CASSLSGQGGYGYTF,TGTGCCAGCAGCTTGTCTGGCCAGGGCGGCTATGGCTACACCTTC
TRBD2,.,TRBV14,TRBJ2-3,CASSQERWESGSHPDTQYF,TGTGCCAGCAGCCAAGAGAGGTGGGAGAGCGGGAGCCACCCAGATACGCAGTATTTT
.,.,TRBV5-6,TRBJ2-7,CASSRLDDLYEQYF,TGTGCCAGCAGTCGACTAGACGACCTCTACGAGCAGTACTTC
TRBD2,.,TRBV7-2,TRBJ2-3,CASSPRGSSGRSDTQYF,TGTGCCAGCAGCCCGAGAGGTTCTAGCGGGAGGTCAGATACGCAGTATTTT
.,.,TRBV18,TRBJ2-7,CASSPPTSYEQYF,TGTGCCAGCTCACCACCGACAAGCTACGAGCAGTACTTC
.,.,TRBV7-2,TRBJ1-6,CASSLASYNSPLHF,TGTGCCAGCAGCTTAGCCAGCTATAATTCACCCCTCCACTTT
TRBD1,.,TRBV28,TRBJ1-4,CASRTGGATNEKLFF,TGTGCCAGCAGAACAGGGGGCGCGACTAATGAAAAACTGTTTTTT
.,.,TRBV27,TRBJ2-7,CASSPFSASYEQYF,TGTGCCAGCAGCCCATTTAGCGCCTCCTACGAGCAGTACTTC
.,.,TRBV6-1,TRBJ1-1,CASSEDRAKANTEAFF,TGTGCCAGCAGTGAAGACAGGGCGAAGGCGAACACTGAAGCTTTCTTT
.,.,TRBV27,TRBJ2-7,CASSSTGGAYEQYF,TGTGCCAGCAGTAGCACAGGGGGGGCCTACGAGCAGTACTTC
.,.,TRBV27,TRBJ2-1,CASSPPPPRSSYNEQFF,TGTGCCAGCAGTCCACCCCCACCTAGGAGCTCCTACAATGAGCAGTTCTTC
.,.,TRBV2,TRBJ1-4,CASKGPTNEKLFF,TGTGCCAGCAAGGGGCCGACTAATGAAAAACTGTTTTTT
.,once,TRBV7-2,TRBJ2-1,CASSLGAGSYNEQFF,TGTGCCAGCAGCTTAGGGGCCGGCTCCTACAATGAGCAGTTCTTC
TRBD2,.,TRBV4-1,TRBJ2-1,CASSQWTSGTQASGEQFF,TGCGCCAGCAGCCAATGGACTAGCGGGACTCAGGCCTCTGGTGAGCAGTTCTTC
TRBD1,.,TRBV5-4,TRBJ1-6,CASSTGTGGESPLHF,TGTGCCAGCAGCACCGGGACAGGGGGTGAGTCACCCCTCCACTTT
TRBD2,.,TRBV19,TRBJ2-5,CASSTSGMGQETQYF,TGTGCCAGTAGTACTAGCGGGATGGGCCAAGAGACCCAGTACTTC
.,.,TRBV28,TRBJ1-6,CASSLSRAAPNSPLHF,TGTGCCAGCAGTTTAAGCAGGGCCGCTCCAAATTCACCCCTCCACTTT
.,.,TRBV5-1,TRBJ1-2,CASSLEGREGTF,TGCGCCAGCAGCTTGGAGGGCAGGGAGGGCACCTTC
TRBD1,.,TRBV29-1,TRBJ2-2,CSVDVQGARGGELFF,TGCAGCGTTGACGTACAGGGGGCGCGGGGCGGGGAGCTGTTTTTT
TRBD2,.,TRBV6-5,TRBJ2-1,CASSYAREVYNEQFF,TGTGCCAGCAGTTATGCGCGGGAGGTCTACAATGAGCAGTTCTTC
.,.,TRBV28,TRBJ1-2,CASSFVGNGYTF,TGTGCCAGCAGTTTTGTCGGGAATGGCTACACCTTC
.,.,TRBV12-3/TRBV12-4,TRBJ1-2,CASSLAGAGYTF,TGTGCCAGCAGTTTAGCGGGGGCGGGCTACACCTTC
.,once,TRBV11-1,TRBJ2-7,CASSFGRGSTYEQYF,TGTGCCAGCAGCTTTGGCAGGGGCTCTACCTACGAGCAGTACTTC
.,.,TRBV6-6,TRBJ1-2,CASRGRVDYGYTF,TGTGCCAGCAGGGGGAGGGTTGACTATGGCTACACCTTC